Sequencing of this T cell receptor beta chain was carried out in a study of vaccination and CD4 T cells after COVID-19. Study summary: Six male and four female convalescents took part, two of them Hispanic.

Note on this clonotype: Its antigen is undetermined.

Treatment: approximately 11-day PBMC culture with coronavirus spike peptide pools or control peptides (ViraFEST assay). CD4+ T cells of the unexposed donor were collected before the COVID-19 pandemic (2011-2018). Scientists ran DNA taken from cultured CD4+ T cells through the Oncomine TCR Beta short-read assay for sequencing. MiXCR, applied by TCRdb to the PCR reads, yields one record per CDR3 protein. The repertoire holds a few thousand distinct CDR3 sequences, with approximately 25% as singletons. The sample consisted of CD4+ T cells from blood, cultured in vitro. This receptor was taken from a human donor in good health.

CDR3 DNA: TGTGCCAGTAGGAGGCAGGGAATGGGAGAGACCCAGTACTTC. Translated: CASRRQGMGETQYF. The chain employs TRBV19 and TRBJ2-5; tentative D call: TRBD1 (5 bases). Trimming removed 6 bases at V and 4 bases at J, with 15 bases between. Germline lookup yields CDR1 LNHDA and CDR2 SQIVND (reference sequence). The length of the CDR3 is 14 residues. The full variable domain, rest sourced from reference TRBV19 and TRBJ2-5, is DGGITQSPKYLFRKEGQNVTLSCEQNLNHDAMYWYRQDPGQGLRLIYYSQIVNDFQKGDIAEGYSVSREKKESFPLTVTSAQKNPTAFYLCASRRQGMGETQYFGPGTRLLVL.